The 20 T cell receptor beta chains below all came from one sample that was sequenced in a study of shared clonotypes between healthy human individuals (dated by TCRdb to between 2020 and 2021). The library was obtained by the immunoSEQ multiplex PCR assay. TCRdb mirrors the immuneACCESS table, restricted to in-frame sequences. Some clones are absent from its copies; in checked studies, under half trace to an unresolved V gene, and the reason for the others is unknown. Counted in this sample were hundreds of thousands of clones; 55% to 85% of them appeared once. Together, the top ten hold around 2% of the sample. The specimen was memory CD4+ T cells sorted from blood. In light of the paper, this sample's cell subset or site label describes: CD45RA-negative fraction. These receptors all come from a woman in her twenties or thirties in good health.

This chain uses TRBV5-1 with TRBJ2-1; D is tentatively TRBD1 or TRBD2 (6 bases each). CDR3 length: 15 amino acids. V lost 3 bases and J 6 bases, leaving 16 bases between the germline ends. The germline V gene encodes CDR1 SGHRS and CDR2 YFSETQ. CDR3 residues: CASSYATEGGNEQFF. The DNA for the CDR3 is TGCGCCAGCAGCTACGCAACCGAGGGGGGCAATGAGCAGTTCTTC. Looking up the rest from reference TRBV5-1 and TRBJ2-1 gives the full variable domain: KAGVTQTPRYLIKTRGQQVTLSCSPISGHRSVSWYQQTPGQGLQFLFEYFSETQRNKGNFPGRFSGRQFSNSRSEMNVSTLELGDSALYLCASSYATEGGNEQFFGPGTRLTVL.

The chain is built from TRBV29-1 and TRBJ2-4; D is tentatively TRBD1 or TRBD2 (5 bases each). CDR3 length: 15 amino acids. Trimming stripped 1 base from V and 0 bases from J, with 10 bases between. Per germline, CDR1 SQVTM and CDR2 ANQGSEA. The CDR3 protein is CSVEVQDLAKNIQYF. For the CDR3, the DNA is TGCAGCGTTGAAGTACAGGACTTAGCCAAAAACATTCAGTACTTC.

The chain has TRBV4-1 and TRBJ2-2; 8 bases fit TRBD1. Unmatched junction bases numbered 10, after V lost 4 bases and J lost 6 bases. The CDR3 has 16 residues. The germline V gene has CDR1 MGHRA and CDR2 YSYEKL. The CDR3 spells CASSPSGTGFAGELFF. The CDR3 region has the DNA TGCGCCAGCAGCCCGTCGGGGACAGGATTCGCCGGGGAGCTGTTTTTT.

The CDR3 coding sequence is TGTGCCAGCAGTTTGTTCAGGACAAACACTGAAGCTTTCTTT. Translating gives CASSLFRTNTEAFF. J is TRBJ1-1 and V is TRBV28; a possible D gene is TRBD1 (5 bases). Trimming removed 3 bases from V and 2 bases from J, with 10 bases in between. Germline loops: CDR1 MDHEN, CDR2 SYDVKM. The CDR3 is 14 amino acids.

V and J are TRBV7-7 and TRBJ2-7; no firm D call. This CDR3 comprises 13 residues. V lost 5 bases to trimming and J lost 7 bases, with 15 bases between them. Germline V gives CDR1 SSHAT, CDR2 FNYEAQ (reference sequence). CDR3 sequence reads: CASSQNGVGEQYF. The CDR3 nucleotides are TGTGCCAGCAGCCAAAACGGTGTGGGGGAGCAGTACTTC.

The rearrangement uses TRBV28 and TRBJ2-7, with 10 positions matching TRBD2. The junction had 9 bases not matched to a gene; V was cut back by 3 bases and J by 7 bases. The CDR3 length is 15 residues. CDR1 is MDHEN and CDR2 is SYDVKM in the germline V gene. CDR3 residues: CASSFIGLAVWEQYF. The DNA for the CDR3 is TGTGCCAGCAGTTTTATTGGACTAGCGGTGTGGGAGCAGTACTTC. Looking up the rest from reference TRBV28 and TRBJ2-7 gives the full variable domain: DVKVTQSSRYLVKRTGEKVFLECVQDMDHENMFWYRQDPGLGLRLIYFSYDVKMKEKGDIPEGYSVSREKKERFSLILESASTNQTSMYLCASSFIGLAVWEQYFGPGTRLTVT.

The genes are TRBV7-2 and TRBJ1-2; D gene unclear. In germline, CDR1 is SGHTA, CDR2 FQGNSA. The CDR3 spans 13 residues. V lost 1 base to trimming and J lost 7 bases, with 10 bases between them. Here the CDR3 reads CASSLVFKFGYTF. In DNA form, the CDR3 reads TGTGCCAGCAGCTTAGTGTTCAAGTTTGGCTACACCTTC.

This clone was detected a few times. The V and J genes are TRBV5-1 and TRBJ1-5, with D possibly matching TRBD1 (5 bases). Trimming removed 0 bases from V and 5 bases from J, with 9 bases in between. Germline V gene data show CDR1 as SGHRS and CDR2 as YFSETQ. The CDR3 consists of 14 residues. CDR3 in amino acids: CASSLGAGYQPQHF. CDR3 DNA sequence: TGCGCCAGCAGCTTGGGGGCAGGGTATCAGCCCCAGCATTTT.

This chain links TRBV28 with TRBJ2-7; 12 nucleotides agree with TRBD2. Germline V gives CDR1 MDHEN, CDR2 SYDVKM. This CDR3 is built from 16 residues. Germline trimming cut 6 bases from V and 0 bases from J; bases unmatched to any gene: 6. DNA of the CDR3: TGTGCCAGCAGCAACGGACTAGCGGGAAACTCCTACGAGCAGTACTTC. It translates to CASSNGLAGNSYEQYF.

The V gene is TRBV29-1, the J gene TRBJ1-1; 7 nucleotides agree with TRBD1. Germline CDR1 reads SQVTM; CDR2 reads ANQGSEA. The CDR3 length is 13 residues. The trim removed 3 bases at V and 6 bases at J, leaving 7 bases unmatched. The CDR3 nucleotides read TGCAGCGTTGATTACAGGGGAAGTGCTGAAGCTTTCTTT. Its translation: CSVDYRGSAEAFF.

This sequence joins TRBV19 and TRBJ1-2, with D possibly matching TRBD1 (5 bases). Per the germline V gene, CDR1 is LNHDA and CDR2 is SQIVND (reference sequence). V was pared by 6 bases and J by 4 bases, with 18 bases between. The CDR3 has 15 residues. The CDR3 is CASRTSRAVGYGYTF. The CDR3 DNA is TGTGCCAGTAGGACCTCCAGGGCGGTTGGCTATGGCTACACCTTC.

The chain uses TRBV9 and TRBJ2-3; 12 bases align to TRBD2. Germline CDR1 and CDR2: SGDLS and YYNGEE. The CDR3 extends over 19 amino acids. Trimming removed 0 bases from V and 4 bases from J; junction bases left unmatched: 12. The DNA for the CDR3 is TGTGCCAGCAGCGTAGGACTAGCGGGAGCCGGAGACAGGTCAGATACGCAGTATTTT. Translating it yields CASSVGLAGAGDRSDTQYF.

This chain links TRBV10-2 with TRBJ1-1; perhaps TRBD1 as D (5 bases). V was clipped by 4 bases and J by 4 bases, with 7 bases between them. CDR3 length: 12 residues. CDR1 is WSHSY, CDR2 SAAADI, per germline. Here the CDR3 reads CASSGGGTEAFF. The CDR3 DNA follows: TGCGCCAGCAGTGGGGGGGGCACTGAAGCTTTCTTT.

The chain has TRBV28 and TRBJ1-1; 8 nucleotides agree with TRBD1. Unmatched junction bases numbered 13, after V lost 3 bases and J lost 10 bases. Germline-derived CDR1 and CDR2 are MDHEN and SYDVKM. This CDR3 contains 15 residues. The CDR3 DNA reads TGTGCCAGCAGTTTGCCCTCGGCAGGGGGCTTTCGAGCTTTCTTT. Translating it yields CASSLPSAGGFRAFF. Complete variable domain (other parts from reference TRBV28 and TRBJ1-1): DVKVTQSSRYLVKRTGEKVFLECVQDMDHENMFWYRQDPGLGLRLIYFSYDVKMKEKGDIPEGYSVSREKKERFSLILESASTNQTSMYLCASSLPSAGGFRAFFGQGTRLTVV.

A few counts support this clone. The chain couples TRBV28 to TRBJ2-7, with a possible D match to TRBD1 (5 bases). V dropped 2 bases and J dropped 3 bases, with 14 bases sitting between them. CDR1 and CDR2 (germline): MDHEN, SYDVKM. The CDR3 extends over 15 amino acids. CDR3 in amino acids: CASSLGVGLGYEQYF. The CDR3 nucleotides read TGTGCCAGCAGTTTAGGGGTGGGGCTAGGCTACGAGCAGTACTTC.

The chain is built from TRBV5-1 and TRBJ1-2; weak D call: TRBD1 (5 bases). The CDR3 spans 15 residues. Germline CDR1 SGHRS, CDR2 YFSETQ. Trimming took off 1 base at V and 4 bases at J, with 14 bases between the two ends. The CDR3 spells CASSLYGDSGYGYTF. DNA of the CDR3: TGCGCCAGCAGCTTGTACGGGGACTCGGGCTATGGCTACACCTTC. Full variable domain (rest looked up from reference TRBV5-1 and TRBJ1-2): KAGVTQTPRYLIKTRGQQVTLSCSPISGHRSVSWYQQTPGQGLQFLFEYFSETQRNKGNFPGRFSGRQFSNSRSEMNVSTLELGDSALYLCASSLYGDSGYGYTFGSGTRLTVV.

The sample holds a few counts of this clone. The rearrangement links TRBV7-3 to TRBJ1-1; 8 positions agree with TRBD1. This CDR3 has 13 residues. Germline lookup yields CDR1 SGHTA and CDR2 FQGTGA. J lost 6 bases, V lost 6 bases, and 6 bases had no gene match. The CDR3 nucleotides read TGTGCCAGCAGTGACGACAGGGGACCTGAAGCTTTCTTT. As protein: CASSDDRGPEAFF.

This sequence joins TRBV2 and TRBJ2-7; the D gene is possibly TRBD1 (6 bases). The CDR3 length is 17 residues. The V gene's germline CDR1 is SNHLY and CDR2 FYNNEI. Trimming removed 2 bases at V and 4 bases at J, with 21 bases between. The CDR3 DNA sequence: TGTGCCAGCAGTGAAAAAGGACAGTCCCCTCTCCCGTACGAGCAGTACTTC. This encodes CASSEKGQSPLPYEQYF.

This sequence joins TRBV7-9 and TRBJ1-4, with D perhaps TRBD1 (5 bases). Trimming stripped 8 bases from V and 3 bases from J, with 10 bases between. Germline-derived CDR1 and CDR2 are SEHNR and FQNEAQ (reference sequence). This CDR3 comprises 13 residues. Here the CDR3 DNA reads TGTGCCAGCGGCGGGGGATCTAATGAAAAACTGTTTTTT. Encoded protein: CASGGGSNEKLFF. The entire variable domain, with the rest obtained from reference TRBV7-9 and TRBJ1-4, is as follows: DTGVSQNPRHKITKRGQNVTFRCDPISEHNRLYWYRQTLGQGPEFLTYFQNEAQLEKSRLLSDRFSAERPKGSFSTLEIQRTEQGDSAMYLCASGGGSNEKLFFGSGTQLSVL.

The chain employs TRBV2 and TRBJ2-5; no firm D call. Trimming took off 6 bases at V and 4 bases at J, with 12 bases between the two ends. CDR1 is SNHLY, CDR2 FYNNEI, per germline. The CDR3 covers 13 residues. The CDR3 DNA reads TGTGCCAGCAGGATTACCTGGGGAGAGACCCAGTACTTC. Translating it yields CASRITWGETQYF.